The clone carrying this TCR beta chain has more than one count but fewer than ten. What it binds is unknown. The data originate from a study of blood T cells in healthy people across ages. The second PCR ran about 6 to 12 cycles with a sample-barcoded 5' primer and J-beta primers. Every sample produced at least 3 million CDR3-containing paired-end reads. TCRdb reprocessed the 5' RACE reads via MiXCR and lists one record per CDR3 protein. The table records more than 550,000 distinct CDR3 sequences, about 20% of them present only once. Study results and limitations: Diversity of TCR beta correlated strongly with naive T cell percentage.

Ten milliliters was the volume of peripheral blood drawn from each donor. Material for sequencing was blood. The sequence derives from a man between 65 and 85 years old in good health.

CDR3 in DNA: TGTGCCAGCAGTTACCCACTCAGGCCAGGGAATGGCTACACCTTC. It yields the protein CASSYPLRPGNGYTF. The chain employs TRBV6-6 and TRBJ1-2; TRBD1 is a possible D gene (5 bases). The CDR3 totals 15 residues. Trimming took 2 bases from V and 6 from J, leaving 16 bases between them. Germline V gene lookup returns CDR1 MNHNY and CDR2 SVGAGI (reference sequence).